These 24 T cell receptor beta chains were sequenced from one sample in a study of blood T cell repertoires in COVID-19. The method was immunoSEQ multiplex PCR; TCRdb's version includes in-frame clones alone and lacks a portion of them. Of 150,000 or so clones listed, 75% to 90% are singletons. The specimen sequenced was PBMCs or T cells enriched from blood (not recorded which). The receptors derive from a woman in her 40s who had been exposed to COVID-19.

V gene TRBV9 combines with J gene TRBJ1-3; D is perhaps TRBD1 (6 bases). Germline assignment: CDR1 SGDLS and CDR2 YYNGEE. V lost 3 bases and J 0 bases, leaving 16 bases between the germline ends. This CDR3 has 17 amino acids. CDR3 coding DNA: TGTGCCAGCAGCGACGGACAGCTACGAAGCTCTGGAAACACCATATATTTT. The encoded protein is CASSDGQLRSSGNTIYF.

V and J are TRBV7-9 and TRBJ2-3, with D hard to call. In germline, CDR1 is SEHNR, CDR2 FQNEAQ (reference sequence). Trimming removed 3 bases from V and 6 bases from J, with 13 bases in between. The CDR3 is 14 amino acids. CDR3 region: CASSFGDQRDTQYF. CDR3 DNA: TGTGCCAGCAGCTTCGGTGACCAGAGGGATACGCAGTATTTT. The full variable domain, its missing parts supplied by reference TRBV7-9 and TRBJ2-3, is DTGVSQNPRHKITKRGQNVTFRCDPISEHNRLYWYRQTLGQGPEFLTYFQNEAQLEKSRLLSDRFSAERPKGSFSTLEIQRTEQGDSAMYLCASSFGDQRDTQYFGPGTRLTVL.

The CDR3 region has the DNA TGTGCCAGCAGCTTGGCGCAGGAAGTAGAGACCCAGTACTTC. Its protein is CASSLAQEVETQYF. J is TRBJ2-5 and V is TRBV5-4; D not certain. Looked up from germline, CDR1 is SGHNT and CDR2 is YYREEE (reference sequence). Trimming removed 0 bases at V and 4 bases at J, with 10 bases between. This CDR3 is built from 14 residues.

As for this clone: Distinct nucleotide sequences in the sample also encode this CDR3. The J gene is TRBJ1-1, the V gene TRBV3-1 (or the pseudogene TRBV3-2); TRBD1 might be the D (6 bases). Germline-derived CDR1 and CDR2 are LGHDT and YNNKEL (reference sequence). This CDR3 has 14 residues. Trimming cost V 3 bases and J 2 bases, with 10 bases left between them. The CDR3 DNA sequence: TGTGCCAGCAGCCAGGGAGGGGGAAACACTGAAGCTTTCTTT. It encodes CASSQGGGNTEAFF.

This clone was detected only once. The chain is built from TRBV7-9 and TRBJ2-7, with D maybe TRBD2 (5 bases). Trimming cost V 8 bases and J 4 bases, with 18 bases left between them. Per germline, CDR1 SEHNR and CDR2 FQNEAQ (reference sequence). The CDR3 is made up of 14 amino acids. The CDR3 is CASSQTRGNYEQYF. DNA of the CDR3: TGTGCCAGCTCACAAACCCGGGGAAATTACGAGCAGTACTTC. The full variable domain, with the rest looked up from reference TRBV7-9 and TRBJ2-7, is DTGVSQNPRHKITKRGQNVTFRCDPISEHNRLYWYRQTLGQGPEFLTYFQNEAQLEKSRLLSDRFSAERPKGSFSTLEIQRTEQGDSAMYLCASSQTRGNYEQYFGPGTRLTVT.

The chain joins TRBV3-1 (or the pseudogene TRBV3-2) to TRBJ2-3; 8 bases agree with TRBD1. The length of the CDR3 is 17 residues. Germline V CDR1 and CDR2: LGHDT, YNNKEL (reference sequence). J lost 4 bases, V lost 4 bases, and 13 bases had no gene match. Here the CDR3 DNA reads TGTGCCAGCAGCCGAAGGCTGGGACAGGAATGGGCAGATACGCAGTATTTT. Encoded protein: CASSRRLGQEWADTQYF.

The gene calls are TRBV7-4 and TRBJ1-3; unclear D gene. This CDR3 has 16 residues. The V gene lost 0 bases and the J gene lost 0 bases, with 9 bases spanning the gap. The V gene's germline CDR1 is SGHVT and CDR2 SQSDAQ. The CDR3 DNA reads as TGTGCCAGCAGCTTAGCTGGACTAATCTCTGGAAACACCATATATTTT. Translated, it gives CASSLAGLISGNTIYF.

This sequence joins TRBV7-3 and TRBJ1-6; possible D gene TRBD1, 6 bases. Germline V gene data show CDR1 as SGHTA and CDR2 as FQGTGA. V lost 1 base to trimming and J lost 7 bases, with 20 bases between them. The CDR3 extends over 18 amino acids. CDR3 region: CASSLNLWLGQQNSPLHF. In DNA, the CDR3 is TGTGCCAGCAGCTTAAATCTTTGGCTGGGACAACAAAATTCACCCCTCCACTTT.

This clone was detected only once. The chain combines TRBV18 with TRBJ1-4, with 8 nucleotides matching TRBD1. This CDR3 is built from 12 residues. The V gene end was trimmed by 3 bases and the J gene end by 14 bases; junction bases not matched to a gene: 5. CDR1 is KGHSH and CDR2 is LQKENI in the germline V gene. The CDR3 loop is CASSPPGQALFF. CDR3 bases: TGTGCCAGCTCACCCCCGGGACAGGCGCTGTTTTTT.

The chain combines TRBV5-1 with TRBJ2-1; 9 nucleotides line up with TRBD2. Germline V gene data show CDR1 as SGHRS and CDR2 as YFSETQ. The CDR3 is made up of 16 amino acids. Germline trimming cut 0 bases from V and 8 bases from J; bases unmatched to any gene: 9. The CDR3 spells CASSLAGSGGGYEQFF. In DNA, the CDR3 is TGCGCCAGCAGCTTGGCCGGTAGCGGGGGTGGATATGAGCAGTTCTTC.

The chain is built from TRBV14 and TRBJ1-1; 11 bases match TRBD1. This CDR3 contains 15 residues. Per the germline V gene, CDR1 is SGHDN and CDR2 is FVKESK. Germline trimming cut 3 bases from V and 5 bases from J; bases unmatched to any gene: 5. The CDR3 nucleotides are TGTGCCAGCAGCCATATCGGACAGGGGGCAACTGAAGCTTTCTTT. Its translation: CASSHIGQGATEAFF. The whole variable domain, remainder taken from reference TRBV14 and TRBJ1-1, is EAGVTQFPSHSVIEKGQTVTLRCDPISGHDNLYWYRRVMGKEIKFLLHFVKESKQDESGMPNNRFLAERTGGTYSTLKVQPAELEDSGVYFCASSHIGQGATEAFFGQGTRLTVV.

The gene calls are TRBV9 and TRBJ2-7; 7 positions agree with TRBD1. Trimming at V came to 3 bases and at J to 2 bases, leaving 8 bases not matched to a gene. Germline values: CDR1 SGDLS, CDR2 YYNGEE. The CDR3 covers 15 residues. CDR3 sequence: CASSESGTVAYEQYF. CDR3 DNA sequence: TGTGCCAGCAGCGAATCCGGGACAGTAGCCTACGAGCAGTACTTC.

V gene TRBV2 combines with J gene TRBJ1-4; D is uncertain. The CDR3 consists of 15 residues. Germline lookup yields CDR1 SNHLY and CDR2 FYNNEI. Trimming left V 4 bases short and J 8 bases short, with 17 bases between. The DNA of the CDR3 is TGTGCCAGCAGTGGAACCCCAGCGGCCCGAGAAAAACTGTTTTTT. Translated: CASSGTPAAREKLFF.

This clone was counted a single time. The chain has TRBV29-1 and TRBJ1-1; D gene unclear. Trimming stripped 4 bases from V and 3 bases from J, with 6 bases between. The CDR3 length is 11 residues. Per the germline V gene, CDR1 is SQVTM and CDR2 is ANQGSEA. CDR3 protein: CSVGPDTEAFF. The DNA for the CDR3 is TGCAGCGTTGGGCCAGACACTGAAGCTTTCTTT. Full variable domain (missing parts from reference TRBV29-1 and TRBJ1-1): SAVISQKPSRDICQRGTSLTIQCQVDSQVTMMFWYRQQPGQSLTLIATANQGSEATYESGFVIDKFPISRPNLTFSTLTVSNMSPEDSSIYLCSVGPDTEAFFGQGTRLTVV.

The chain couples TRBV12-5 to TRBJ1-2; the D gene is possibly TRBD1 (6 bases). The CDR3 loop spans 15 amino acids. V shed 3 bases and J shed 2 bases, with 13 bases lying between them. From germline, CDR1 is LGHNT and CDR2 FRNRAP. The CDR3 spells CASGFGQRLNYGYTF. CDR3 nucleotide sequence: TGTGCTAGTGGTTTCGGACAGAGATTAAACTATGGCTACACCTTC.

CDR3 sequence (DNA): TGTGCCAGCAGTCCGGTGCTAGCGGGAAGCACAGATACGCAGTATTTT. It encodes CASSPVLAGSTDTQYF. This chain connects TRBV6-2 or TRBV6-3 to TRBJ2-3; 9 positions agree with TRBD2. The CDR3 runs 16 residues. CDR1 is MNHEY, CDR2 SVGEGT, per germline. The V segment lost 5 bases and the J segment 0 bases; nucleotides outside the gene matches: 6.

The chain links TRBV10-3 to TRBJ1-1; 7 bases are a match to TRBD1. The CDR3 extends over 14 amino acids. Germline V gene data show CDR1 as ENHRY and CDR2 as SYGVKD. Trimming at V came to 5 bases and at J to 4 bases, leaving 7 bases not matched to a gene. The DNA for the CDR3 is TGTGCCATCAGTCCACAGGGGACGGGCACTGAAGCTTTCTTT. Translation: CAISPQGTGTEAFF.

This clone came up a few times. The V call is TRBV29-1, the J call TRBJ2-1; TRBD2 is a possible D gene (6 bases). CDR3 size: 15 residues. Looked up from germline, CDR1 is SQVTM and CDR2 is ANQGSEA. The V end was cut by 4 bases, the J end by 0 bases, with 13 bases between. DNA for the CDR3: TGCAGCGTTGGGGGTGCGGGGCCCTCCTACAATGAGCAGTTCTTC. Amino acids: CSVGGAGPSYNEQFF.

V gene TRBV12-3 or TRBV12-4 combines with J gene TRBJ1-5; D is uncertain. Deletions cut 1 base from V and 6 bases from J, with 7 bases between. This CDR3 spans 13 amino acids. CDR3 coding DNA: TGTGCCAGCAGTTTAGAGGCGGGTCAGCCCCAGCATTTT. This gives the protein CASSLEAGQPQHF.

The chain uses TRBV4-1 and TRBJ2-5, with no clear D. The CDR3 extends over 15 amino acids. V lost 4 bases and J 5 bases, leaving 17 bases between the germline ends. CDR1 is MGHRA and CDR2 is YSYEKL in the germline V gene. This CDR3 reads CASSPGEESFETQYF. Here the CDR3 DNA reads TGCGCCAGCAGCCCCGGAGAAGAAAGTTTTGAGACCCAGTACTTC.

CDR3 residues: CASSGVGRTGTQYF. CDR3 DNA: TGTGCCAGCAGCGGAGTGGGGCGAACGGGGACCCAGTACTTC. V and J are TRBV11-2 and TRBJ2-5; D is possibly TRBD1 (5 bases). The CDR3 runs to 14 residues. From germline, CDR1 is SGHAT and CDR2 FQNNGV. V gave up 5 bases and J gave up 7 bases, with 17 bases separating them.

The chain couples TRBV10-3 to TRBJ1-4; TRBD1 might be the D (5 bases). CDR3 length: 13 residues. Trimming shortened V by 8 bases and J by 8 bases, and 15 bases separated the two germline ends. Germline values: CDR1 ENHRY, CDR2 SYGVKD. In DNA, the CDR3 is TGTGCCATCGGGGCAGGGCAGGAGGAAAAACTGTTTTTT. It codes for CAIGAGQEEKLFF.

This clone was observed a few times. The chain carries TRBV29-1 and TRBJ2-1, with 9 bases matching TRBD2. Germline V gene sequence: CDR1 SQVTM, CDR2 ANQGSEA. The CDR3 sequence is 14 residues long. The trim removed 4 bases at V and 7 bases at J, leaving 8 bases unmatched. The CDR3 nucleotides are TGCAGCGTTGTCTCGCTAGCGGGATCTAATGAGCAGTTCTTC. This sequence encodes CSVVSLAGSNEQFF.

This clone was recorded only once. V is TRBV7-2 and J is TRBJ1-1; TRBD1 matches at 7 bases. The CDR3 runs to 15 residues. Trimming removed 3 bases from V and 10 bases from J; junction bases left unmatched: 14. The germline gives CDR1 SGHTA, CDR2 FQGNSA. CDR3: CASSFSGNRDSRAFF. The CDR3 coding sequence is TGTGCCAGCAGCTTCTCTGGGAACCGGGACAGTCGAGCTTTCTTT.